The T cell receptor (beta chain) described here comes from a study of beta chain features in type 1 diabetes. Findings and limits, study-wide: The question of HLA type influencing TCRB rearrangement was one that remained unresolved here. Type 1 diabetes patients had moderately but significantly shorter TCRB CDR3s in all four CD4+ subsets.

All of the isolated RNA was reverse transcribed, so expressed TCRB transcripts were sequenced. The protocol was immunoSEQ multiplex PCR, while the TCRdb copy is restricted to in-frame clones and leaves out a portion. The sample holds hundreds of thousands of clones, 9.5% to 13% seen once. Germline CDR1 and CDR2: SGHDT and YYEEEE. The CDR3 consists of 14 residues. The J segment lost 4 bases and the V segment lost 4 bases, leaving 7 bases of the junction unmatched. A note on this clone: Its antigen is undetermined.

This TCR came from a young man with type 1 diabetes. Sequencing was performed on naive CD4+ T cells from blood. The genes are TRBV5-6 and TRBJ2-5; 7 bases fit TRBD1. The CDR3 sequence: CASSQKGAGETQYF. CDR3 coding DNA: TGTGCCAGCAGCCAGAAGGGGGCCGGAGAGACCCAGTACTTC.